This TCR beta chain was identified in a study of blood T cell repertoires in COVID-19. For the study at large: There were acute and convalescent COVID-19 samples, and they came from the United States, Italy and Spain. Nucleic acid was either cDNA or gDNA, and it came from T cells, B-cell-depleted T cells, or PBMCs.

Assay used: immunoSEQ multiplex PCR; TCRdb lists only in-frame clones, some missing. The sample includes over 200,000 clones, over 80% of them seen just once. A Seattle source enrolled patients during active infection and followed them longitudinally. Germline CDR1 is SGHRS and CDR2 is YFSETQ. CDR3 length: 15 amino acids. Trimming at V came to 4 bases and at J to 1 base, leaving 6 bases not matched to a gene. V usage is TRBV5-1 and J usage is TRBJ1-1, with 8 bases that match TRBD1. Sequencing was carried out using peripheral blood. This receptor was obtained from a man aged 30 to 39 with COVID-19, enrolled during active disease. CDR3 in DNA: TGCGCCAGCAGCCCCCGGACAGGGCCGAACACTGAAGCTTTCTTT. It specifies CASSPRTGPNTEAFF.